This T cell receptor (beta chain) was profiled in a study of cytomegalovirus exposure and HLA in healthy donors. The overall study: Caucasian-associated ancestry cluster membership applied to around 76% of under 450 genotyped donors.

This clone was seen only once. Its matching antigen is unknown. This PCR relied on a set of 60 Vbeta primers and 13 Jbeta primers. This table comes from immunoSEQ multiplex PCR, and its TCRdb copy is limited to in-frame clones, with some not included. The data show 150,000 or so clones, 65% to 85% seen once. This CDR3 is 15 amino acids long. Germline CDR1 and CDR2: LGHNA and YNFKEQ. The V segment lost 2 bases and the J segment 3 bases; nucleotides outside the gene matches: 7. Broader study findings: Altogether, 164 TCR beta chains were recorded as cytomegalovirus-associated. For TCR beta chains, V- and J-gene trimming was later linked to a missense DCLRE1C variant. Diagnosis of cytomegalovirus status made by the classifier reportedly showed high specificity and sensitivity.

The TCR originated in a male donor in good health and CMV-seropositive. This chain links TRBV4-2 with TRBJ2-7; TRBD2 aligns across 7 bases. Sequencing used PBMCs. Here the CDR3 DNA reads TGTGCCAGCAGCCAAAGGGGAGGGGTCGGCTACGAGCAGTACTTC. Encoded protein: CASSQRGGVGYEQYF.